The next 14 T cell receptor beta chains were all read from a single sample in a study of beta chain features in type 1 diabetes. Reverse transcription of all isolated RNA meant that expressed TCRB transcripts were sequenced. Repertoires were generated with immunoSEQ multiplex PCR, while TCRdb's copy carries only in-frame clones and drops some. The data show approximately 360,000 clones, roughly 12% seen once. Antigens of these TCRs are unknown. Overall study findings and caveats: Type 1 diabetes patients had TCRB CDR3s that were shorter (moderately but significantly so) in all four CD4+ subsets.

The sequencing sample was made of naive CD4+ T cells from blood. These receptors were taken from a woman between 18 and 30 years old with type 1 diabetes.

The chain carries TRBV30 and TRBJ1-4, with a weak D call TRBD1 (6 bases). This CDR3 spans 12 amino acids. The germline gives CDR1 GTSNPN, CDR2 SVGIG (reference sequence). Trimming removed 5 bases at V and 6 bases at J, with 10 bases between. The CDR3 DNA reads TGTGCCTGGGGGACACGGCATGAAAAACTGTTTTTT. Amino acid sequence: CAWGTRHEKLFF.

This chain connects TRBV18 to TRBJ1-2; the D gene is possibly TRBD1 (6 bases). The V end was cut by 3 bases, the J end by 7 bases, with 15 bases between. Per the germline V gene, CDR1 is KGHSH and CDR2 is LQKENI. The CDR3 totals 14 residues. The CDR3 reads CASSPGTPERGYTF. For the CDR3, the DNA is TGTGCCAGCTCACCCGGGACACCCGAGCGTGGCTACACCTTC.

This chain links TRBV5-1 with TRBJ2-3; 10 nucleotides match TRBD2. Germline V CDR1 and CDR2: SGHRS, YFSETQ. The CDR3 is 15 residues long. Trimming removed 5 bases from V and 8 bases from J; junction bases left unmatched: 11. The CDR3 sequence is CASRSSGGTRGTQYF. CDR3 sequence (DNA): TGCGCCAGCAGATCTAGCGGGGGTACCCGAGGTACGCAGTATTTT.

The CDR3 DNA is TGTGCCAGCAGTTTATTTGCCCGGCAGGGTGATCAGCCCCAGCATTTT. This codes for CASSLFARQGDQPQHF. The chain joins TRBV27 to TRBJ1-5; D perhaps matches TRBD1 (5 bases). The germline V and J ends were trimmed by 1 base and 5 bases, with 15 bases remaining between them. CDR3 length equals 16 residues. Per germline, CDR1 MNHEY and CDR2 SMNVEV (reference sequence).

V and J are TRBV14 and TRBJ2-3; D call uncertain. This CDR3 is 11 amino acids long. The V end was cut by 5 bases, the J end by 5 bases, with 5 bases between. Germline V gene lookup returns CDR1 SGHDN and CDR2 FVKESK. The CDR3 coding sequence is TGTGCCAGCAGCAACGGAGATACGCAGTATTTT. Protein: CASSNGDTQYF.

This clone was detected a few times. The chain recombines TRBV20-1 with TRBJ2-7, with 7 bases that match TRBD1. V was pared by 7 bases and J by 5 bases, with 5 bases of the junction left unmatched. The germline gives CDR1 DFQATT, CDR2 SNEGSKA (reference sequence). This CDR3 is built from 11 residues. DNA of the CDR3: TGCAGTGTAAGACAGGGTAACGAGCAGTACTTC. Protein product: CSVRQGNEQYF.

The CDR3 spells CASSLSPTSGVREQFF. For the CDR3, the DNA is TGTGCCAGCAGCTTATCCCCGACTAGCGGGGTGCGGGAGCAGTTCTTC. This chain uses TRBV7-2 with TRBJ2-1; 11 nucleotides line up with TRBD2. The CDR3 totals 16 residues. V trimming: 2 bases; J trimming: 10 bases; junction bases outside the gene matches: 10. Germline V CDR1 and CDR2: SGHTA, FQGNSA.

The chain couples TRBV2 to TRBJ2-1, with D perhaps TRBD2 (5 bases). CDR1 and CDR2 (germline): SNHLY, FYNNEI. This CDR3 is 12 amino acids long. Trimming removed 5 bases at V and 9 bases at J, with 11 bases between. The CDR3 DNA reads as TGTGCCAGCAGTAATACGAGGGTTGAGCAGTTCTTC. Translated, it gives CASSNTRVEQFF.

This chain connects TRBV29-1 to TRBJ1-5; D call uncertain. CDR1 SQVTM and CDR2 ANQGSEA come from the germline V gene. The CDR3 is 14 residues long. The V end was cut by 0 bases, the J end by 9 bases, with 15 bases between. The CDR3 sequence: CSVEDPLSPGPQHF. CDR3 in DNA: TGCAGCGTTGAAGATCCCCTCTCCCCGGGGCCCCAGCATTTT.

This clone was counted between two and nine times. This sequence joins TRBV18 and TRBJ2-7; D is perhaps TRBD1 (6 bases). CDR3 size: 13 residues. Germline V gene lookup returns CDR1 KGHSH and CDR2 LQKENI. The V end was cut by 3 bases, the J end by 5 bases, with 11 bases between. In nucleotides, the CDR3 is TGTGCCAGCTCACCTCAGGGGCGCGACGAGCAGTACTTC. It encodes CASSPQGRDEQYF.

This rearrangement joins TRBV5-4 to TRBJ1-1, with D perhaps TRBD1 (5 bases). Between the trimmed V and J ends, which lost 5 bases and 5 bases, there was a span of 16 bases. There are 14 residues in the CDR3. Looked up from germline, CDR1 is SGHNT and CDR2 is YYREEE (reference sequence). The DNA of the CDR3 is TGTGCCAGCAGACTCGACAGTAGACGGACTGAAGCTTTCTTT. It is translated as CASRLDSRRTEAFF. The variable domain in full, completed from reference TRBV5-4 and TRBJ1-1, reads ETGVTQSPTHLIKTRGQQVTLRCSSQSGHNTVSWYQQALGQGPQFIFQYYREEENGRGNFPPRFSGLQFPNYSSELNVNALELDDSALYLCASRLDSRRTEAFFGQGTRLTVV.

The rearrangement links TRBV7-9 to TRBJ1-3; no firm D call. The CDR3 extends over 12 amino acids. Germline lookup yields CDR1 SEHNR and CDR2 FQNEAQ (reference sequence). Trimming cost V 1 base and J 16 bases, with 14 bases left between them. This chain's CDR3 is CASSLEAAATYF. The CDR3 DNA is TGTGCCAGCAGCTTAGAGGCGGCGGCAACCTATTTT. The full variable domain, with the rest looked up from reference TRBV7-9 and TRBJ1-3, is DTGVSQNPRHKITKRGQNVTFRCDPISEHNRLYWYRQTLGQGPEFLTYFQNEAQLEKSRLLSDRFSAERPKGSFSTLEIQRTEQGDSAMYLCASSLEAAATYFGEGSWLTVV.

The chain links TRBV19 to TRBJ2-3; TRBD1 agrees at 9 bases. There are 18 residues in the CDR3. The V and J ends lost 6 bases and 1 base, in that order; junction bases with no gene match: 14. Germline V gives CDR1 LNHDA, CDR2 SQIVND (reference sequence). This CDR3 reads CASSNRDRVRLGTDTQYF. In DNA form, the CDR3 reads TGTGCCAGTAGCAACCGGGACAGGGTTCGTTTAGGCACAGATACGCAGTATTTT.

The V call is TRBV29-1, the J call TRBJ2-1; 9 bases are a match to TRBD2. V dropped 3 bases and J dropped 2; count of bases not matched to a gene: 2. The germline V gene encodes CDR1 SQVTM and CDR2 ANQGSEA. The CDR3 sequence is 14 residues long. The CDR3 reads CSVDPSGAYNEQFF. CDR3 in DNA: TGCAGCGTTGACCCTAGCGGGGCCTACAATGAGCAGTTCTTC.